These T cell receptor beta chains were read from a single sample in a study of identical twins. TCRdb called the 5' RACE reads again in MiXCR, with one record for every CDR3 protein. In the table there are 250,000 or so distinct CDR3 sequences, roughly 8.7% of which are singletons. The sample was also reused in another study, on yellow fever vaccine responses in identical twins.

Sequencing was done on a sample of CD8+ T cells sorted from blood. These TCRs come from a woman aged 18-29 years in good health. The CDR3 runs from the conserved cysteine through the conserved F or W. Fields, in order: V gene, clone size, D gene, J gene, CDR3 DNA, CDR3 protein. The D gene is left open where the match is weak. A clone size is listed for some rows: how often the clone was seen (once, few, many), or a class if it is expanded.

v_call: TRBV4-2; clone_size: .; d_call: TRBD2; j_call: TRBJ2-5; cdr3_nt: TGTGCCAGCAGAGCCTCACTAGCGGACCAAGAGACCCAGTACTTC; cdr3_aa: CASRASLADQETQYF
v_call: TRBV25-1; clone_size: .; d_call: .; j_call: TRBJ2-7; cdr3_nt: TGTGCCAGCAGTGACAGGGCGGGCGAGCAGTACTTC; cdr3_aa: CASSDRAGEQYF
v_call: TRBV2; clone_size: many; d_call: TRBD1; j_call: TRBJ1-1; cdr3_nt: TGTGCCAGCAGTTGGCCTGGGACAGGGGGCGAATGGACTGAAGCTTTCTTT; cdr3_aa: CASSWPGTGGEWTEAFF
v_call: TRBV4-3; clone_size: many; d_call: .; j_call: TRBJ2-5; cdr3_nt: TGCGCCAGCAGCCAAGCGTTGGTATTCGAGACCCAGTACTTC; cdr3_aa: CASSQALVFETQYF
v_call: TRBV12-3/TRBV12-4; clone_size: .; d_call: TRBD1; j_call: TRBJ2-1; cdr3_nt: TGTGCCAGCAGCTTATACCCCCCTGGGACAGGGAGTTACAATGAGCAGTTCTTC; cdr3_aa: CASSLYPPGTGSYNEQFF
v_call: TRBV7-3; clone_size: many; d_call: .; j_call: TRBJ2-1; cdr3_nt: TGTGCCAGCAGCCCACTGGATTTCTCCTACAATGAGCAGTTCTTC; cdr3_aa: CASSPLDFSYNEQFF
v_call: TRBV19; clone_size: .; d_call: TRBD1; j_call: TRBJ2-7; cdr3_nt: TGTGCCAGCACCGGGACAGGGGTCGAGCAGTACTTC; cdr3_aa: CASTGTGVEQYF
v_call: TRBV7-8; clone_size: .; d_call: .; j_call: TRBJ1-5; cdr3_nt: TGTGCCAGCAGCTTAAAAAGGTCCGGGGACGATGTTGGCAATCAGCCCCAGCATTTT; cdr3_aa: CASSLKRSGDDVGNQPQHF
v_call: TRBV7-9; clone_size: many; d_call: TRBD2; j_call: TRBJ2-7; cdr3_nt: TGTGCCAGCAGCTTAGCGGGGACTAGCGTCTACGAGCAGTACTTC; cdr3_aa: CASSLAGTSVYEQYF
v_call: TRBV27; clone_size: few; d_call: .; j_call: TRBJ1-2; cdr3_nt: TGTGCCAGCAGCTCGGGGCGCTATGGCTACACCTTC; cdr3_aa: CASSSGRYGYTF
v_call: TRBV20-1; clone_size: many; d_call: .; j_call: TRBJ2-3; cdr3_nt: TGCAGTGCTAGAGATCTCCCTGACGATACGCAGTATTTT; cdr3_aa: CSARDLPDDTQYF
v_call: TRBV4-1; clone_size: few; d_call: .; j_call: TRBJ2-4; cdr3_nt: TGCGCCAGCAGCCAAATATCAGGGGGAGGAAACATTCAGTACTTC; cdr3_aa: CASSQISGGGNIQYF
v_call: TRBV6-1; clone_size: few; d_call: .; j_call: TRBJ1-1; cdr3_nt: TGTGCCAGCATTGGGCCCATGAACACTGAAGCTTTCTTT; cdr3_aa: CASIGPMNTEAFF
v_call: TRBV7-2; clone_size: .; d_call: TRBD2; j_call: TRBJ2-1; cdr3_nt: TGTGCCAGCAGCACCGGACTAGCGGGGGACAATGAGCAGTTCTTC; cdr3_aa: CASSTGLAGDNEQFF
v_call: TRBV6-1; clone_size: few; d_call: .; j_call: TRBJ1-1; cdr3_nt: TGTGCCAGCAGGGTCCAATATTCTGGGAACACTGAAGCTTTCTTT; cdr3_aa: CASRVQYSGNTEAFF
v_call: TRBV9; clone_size: .; d_call: .; j_call: TRBJ1-2; cdr3_nt: TGTGCCAGCAGCGTAGGGGACCTCGGCTATGGCTACACCTTC; cdr3_aa: CASSVGDLGYGYTF
v_call: TRBV29-1; clone_size: many; d_call: .; j_call: TRBJ1-2; cdr3_nt: TGCAGCGTCGGATCGGTAGGCTATGGCTACACCTTC; cdr3_aa: CSVGSVGYGYTF
v_call: TRBV5-6; clone_size: few; d_call: .; j_call: TRBJ2-7; cdr3_nt: TGTGCCAGCAGCTTGAGTTGGTCGGGAAACTACGAGCAGTACTTC; cdr3_aa: CASSLSWSGNYEQYF
v_call: TRBV20-1; clone_size: many; d_call: TRBD2; j_call: TRBJ2-3; cdr3_nt: TGCAGTGCTAGAGATCTAGCGGGGGTTACAGATACGCAGTATTTT; cdr3_aa: CSARDLAGVTDTQYF
v_call: TRBV5-6; clone_size: .; d_call: .; j_call: TRBJ2-1; cdr3_nt: TGTGCCAGCAGCCCAGGGCCGAGCTGCTACAATGAGCAGTTCTTC; cdr3_aa: CASSPGPSCYNEQFF
v_call: TRBV7-9; clone_size: .; d_call: .; j_call: TRBJ1-6; cdr3_nt: TGTGCCAGCAGCTTATCTGGGTCTGATCATTCACCCCTCCACTTT; cdr3_aa: CASSLSGSDHSPLHF
v_call: TRBV12-3/TRBV12-4; clone_size: .; d_call: .; j_call: TRBJ1-2; cdr3_nt: TGTGCCAGCAGCCTTATCCCCTACAACTATGGCTACACCTTC; cdr3_aa: CASSLIPYNYGYTF
v_call: TRBV6-5; clone_size: many; d_call: .; j_call: TRBJ2-7; cdr3_nt: TGTGCCAGCAGTACCTCGGACAGCCGCTACGAGCAGTACTTC; cdr3_aa: CASSTSDSRYEQYF
v_call: TRBV2; clone_size: many; d_call: TRBD2; j_call: TRBJ2-1; cdr3_nt: TGTGCGGTCGCTAGCGGGAGGTATGAGCAGTTCTTC; cdr3_aa: CAVASGRYEQFF
v_call: TRBV10-3; clone_size: many; d_call: .; j_call: TRBJ2-7; cdr3_nt: TGTGCCATCAGTGAGTCTCCGGGGAGCGGTTGGGACGAGCAGTACTTC; cdr3_aa: CAISESPGSGWDEQYF
v_call: TRBV2; clone_size: few; d_call: .; j_call: TRBJ2-7; cdr3_nt: TGTGCCAGCAGTGAAGGGGACCACCCCTACGAGCAGTACTTC; cdr3_aa: CASSEGDHPYEQYF
v_call: TRBV6-1; clone_size: .; d_call: .; j_call: TRBJ2-7; cdr3_nt: TGTGCCAGCAGTGAAAGGCACCCCTACGAGCAGTACTTC; cdr3_aa: CASSERHPYEQYF
v_call: TRBV7-9; clone_size: .; d_call: .; j_call: TRBJ2-1; cdr3_nt: TGTGCCAGCAGCCCTGGCGTTGGGCAGTTCTTC; cdr3_aa: CASSPGVGQFF
v_call: TRBV5-4; clone_size: .; d_call: .; j_call: TRBJ2-5; cdr3_nt: TGTGCCAGCAGCTCCTATAGCGGAGGAGAGACCCAGTACTTC; cdr3_aa: CASSSYSGGETQYF
v_call: TRBV27; clone_size: many; d_call: .; j_call: TRBJ1-5; cdr3_nt: TGTGCCAGCAGTGCCTCCCGAAATCAGCCCCAGCATTTT; cdr3_aa: CASSASRNQPQHF
v_call: TRBV4-3; clone_size: many; d_call: .; j_call: TRBJ2-7; cdr3_nt: TGCGCCAGCAGCCAAGTTGGGGCTAGCTCCTACGAGCAGTACTTC; cdr3_aa: CASSQVGASSYEQYF
v_call: TRBV25-1; clone_size: few; d_call: TRBD1; j_call: TRBJ2-5; cdr3_nt: TGTGCCAGCAGTGGACCCCCACCGGGGACAGGGAGAGTTGAGACCCAGTACTTC; cdr3_aa: CASSGPPPGTGRVETQYF
v_call: TRBV20-1; clone_size: few; d_call: .; j_call: TRBJ2-3; cdr3_nt: TGCAGTGCTAGAGGACCTCACCCTACGCAGTATTTT; cdr3_aa: CSARGPHPTQYF
v_call: TRBV12-3/TRBV12-4; clone_size: .; d_call: .; j_call: TRBJ1-1; cdr3_nt: TGTGCCAGCAGGGCGGGGGGGACTGAAGCTTTCTTT; cdr3_aa: CASRAGGTEAFF
v_call: TRBV2; clone_size: few; d_call: TRBD1; j_call: TRBJ1-2; cdr3_nt: TGTGCCAGCAGTACTACAGGGGGCAATGGCTACACCTTC; cdr3_aa: CASSTTGGNGYTF
v_call: TRBV11-2; clone_size: few; d_call: .; j_call: TRBJ2-6; cdr3_nt: TGTGCCACCTACGGACGGCGACCAGGGGCCAACGTCCTGACTTTC; cdr3_aa: CATYGRRPGANVLTF
v_call: TRBV28; clone_size: .; d_call: TRBD1; j_call: TRBJ2-5; cdr3_nt: TGTGCCAGCAGTTTTGACCGGGACAGGGGGGGCCAAGAGACCCAGTACTTC; cdr3_aa: CASSFDRDRGGQETQYF
v_call: TRBV27; clone_size: few; d_call: .; j_call: TRBJ2-4; cdr3_nt: TGTGCCAGCAGTTACCAGGGCCTCAAAAACATTCAGTACTTC; cdr3_aa: CASSYQGLKNIQYF
v_call: TRBV12-5; clone_size: few; d_call: TRBD1; j_call: TRBJ2-1; cdr3_nt: TGTGCTAGTGGTTTGCCGGGACAGAACAATGAGCAGTTCTTC; cdr3_aa: CASGLPGQNNEQFF
v_call: TRBV24-1; clone_size: many; d_call: .; j_call: TRBJ2-5; cdr3_nt: TGTGCCACCACCACTATCCAGGGAGGTGAAGAGACCCAGTACTTC; cdr3_aa: CATTTIQGGEETQYF
v_call: TRBV7-6; clone_size: many; d_call: .; j_call: TRBJ1-4; cdr3_nt: TGTGCCAGCAGCTTAAAATGGGGTCCTTGGGAAAAACTGTTTTTT; cdr3_aa: CASSLKWGPWEKLFF
v_call: TRBV5-6; clone_size: few; d_call: TRBD1; j_call: TRBJ2-7; cdr3_nt: TGTGCCAGCAGCTTGGGTCCGGGACAGTCCTCCTACGAGCAGTACTTC; cdr3_aa: CASSLGPGQSSYEQYF
v_call: TRBV29-1; clone_size: .; d_call: .; j_call: TRBJ2-1; cdr3_nt: TGCAGCGTTGATTGGGGGGAGGCCTACAATGAGCAGTTCTTC; cdr3_aa: CSVDWGEAYNEQFF
v_call: TRBV20-1; clone_size: many; d_call: .; j_call: TRBJ2-7; cdr3_nt: TGCAGTGCTAGCTTCGCCTGGGGGTACGAGCAGTACTTC; cdr3_aa: CSASFAWGYEQYF
v_call: TRBV15; clone_size: .; d_call: TRBD2; j_call: TRBJ2-2; cdr3_nt: TGTGCCACCAGCAGAGATCTGGCGGGGGGCGGGACCGGGGAGCTGTTTTTT; cdr3_aa: CATSRDLAGGGTGELFF
v_call: TRBV6-4; clone_size: few; d_call: .; j_call: TRBJ2-1; cdr3_nt: TGTGCCAGCAGTGACTCGGGAGCCAACCCCTACAATGAGCAGTTCTTC; cdr3_aa: CASSDSGANPYNEQFF
v_call: TRBV6-2/TRBV6-3; clone_size: many; d_call: TRBD2; j_call: TRBJ2-1; cdr3_nt: TGTGCCAGCAGTTATGAGTCCCAGCGGGAGTCGTTCTTC; cdr3_aa: CASSYESQRESFF
v_call: TRBV27; clone_size: .; d_call: .; j_call: TRBJ2-2; cdr3_nt: TGTGCCAGCAGTTTTATCGAGGAAGCGAACACCGGGGAGCTGTTTTTT; cdr3_aa: CASSFIEEANTGELFF